This TCR beta chain was sequenced in a study of blood T cell repertoires in COVID-19. Study-wide background: Specimens from acute and convalescent COVID-19 originated in the United States, Italy and Spain.

The V gene lost 2 bases and the J gene lost 7 bases, with 9 bases spanning the gap. The CDR3 extends over 13 amino acids. Germline CDR1 is WNHNN and CDR2 is SYGVQD (reference sequence). Per the original methods: Reference gene primer amplification in the assay estimated nucleated cell counts. Generated by immunoSEQ multiplex PCR, the TCRdb table keeps only in-frame clones and is missing some. V, J and clone size were drawn from that table, and D and trimming were deduced from the DNA. In the table there are some 290,000 clones, about 86% of which are singletons. Sequencing was carried out using peripheral blood. V and J are TRBV10-1 and TRBJ2-1; tentatively, D is TRBD2 (5 bases). The receptor was derived from a woman aged 55 to 70 with active or convalescent COVID-19. The CDR3 nucleotides read TGCGCCAGCAGTGAGACTAGGGTGAATGAGCAGTTCTTC. The encoded protein is CASSETRVNEQFF.